Below are 20 T cell receptor beta chains sequenced from a single sample in a study of regulatory T cells in long-lasting Graves disease. Arm-PCR of CDR3 regions and iRepertoire HTBI primers were used to build TCR beta libraries. TCRdb processed the multiplex PCR reads anew with MiXCR; each CDR3 protein has one entry. Here the sample spans around 450,000 distinct CDR3 sequences, roughly 21% being singletons. Specified time point: persistent/refractory GD, antithyroid drugs over 5 years with positive TRAb. Following extraction of RNA from PBMCs, that RNA was used to make the TCR library. Sequenced here: peripheral blood mononuclear cells (PBMCs), sampled when the disease was refractory, from a patient treated with antithyroid drugs. The receptor source for this set is a female donor with Graves disease.

This clonotype has a count of ten or more. CDR3 DNA: TGTGCCATCAGTGGAGCAGCGGCGGAGGAAAAACTGTTTTTT. Its translation is CAISGAAAEEKLFF. This sequence joins TRBV10-3 and TRBJ1-4; D is unresolved. The CDR3 covers 14 residues. Trimming took 4 bases from V and 8 from J, leaving 14 bases between them. Germline CDR1 and CDR2: ENHRY and SYGVKD.

This clonotype was counted at least ten times. The gene calls are TRBV12-5 and TRBJ2-7; the D is unclear. Trimming left V 0 bases short and J 5 bases short, with 5 bases between. Per the germline V gene, CDR1 is LGHNT and CDR2 is FRNRAP. This CDR3 is 12 amino acids long. CDR3: CASGLVMDEQYF. The CDR3 DNA sequence: TGTGCTAGTGGTTTGGTCATGGACGAGCAGTACTTC.

This clonotype was counted a few times. V gene TRBV5-1 combines with J gene TRBJ1-4; TRBD1 agrees at 7 bases. Germline loops: CDR1 SGHRS, CDR2 YFSETQ. This CDR3 has 15 residues. The V gene end was trimmed by 1 base and the J gene end by 8 bases; junction bases not matched to a gene: 8. CDR3 nucleotide sequence: TGCGCCAGCAGCTTGCAACGACAGGGTAGCGAAAAACTGTTTTTT. Translated, it gives CASSLQRQGSEKLFF.

In this sample, this clonotype turned up many times. This rearrangement joins TRBV27 to TRBJ1-2; tentative D call: TRBD1 (6 bases). V lost 6 bases to trimming and J lost 5 bases, with 7 bases between them. CDR3 size: 11 residues. Germline V gives CDR1 MNHEY, CDR2 SMNVEV (reference sequence). The CDR3 region has the DNA TGTGCCAGCAGCACAGGGTATGGCTACACCTTC. It specifies CASSTGYGYTF.

This clonotype was counted at least ten times. The chain uses TRBV6-2 or TRBV6-3 and TRBJ1-3; tentative D call: TRBD1 (5 bases). Deletions cut 8 bases from V and 14 bases from J, with 22 bases between. The CDR3 contains 13 residues. From germline, CDR1 is MNHEY and CDR2 SVGEGT. The CDR3 spells CASSRQPWDFLYF. The CDR3 DNA follows: TGTGCCAGCTCCCGCCAACCGTGGGACTTCCTATATTTT.

In this sample, this clonotype turned up many times. The V and J genes are TRBV7-2 and TRBJ2-5; 11 bases agree with TRBD2. V dropped 2 bases and J dropped 3; count of bases not matched to a gene: 11. This CDR3 is built from 18 residues. Germline V gene sequence: CDR1 SGHTA, CDR2 FQGNSA. The CDR3 DNA reads as TGTGCCAGCAGCTTAAATGCCCCACTAGCGGGAGCCAAAGAGACCCAGTACTTC. Protein product: CASSLNAPLAGAKETQYF. The entire variable domain, with the rest obtained from reference TRBV7-2 and TRBJ2-5, is as follows: GAGVSQSPSNKVTEKGKDVELRCDPISGHTALYWYRQSLGQGLEFLIYFQGNSAPDKSGLPSDRFSAERTGGSVSTLTIQRTQQEDSAVYLCASSLNAPLAGAKETQYFGPGTRLLVL.

This clonotype was counted between two and nine times. The rearrangement joins TRBV20-1 to TRBJ1-2; TRBD1 might be the D (6 bases). The germline CDR1 and CDR2 sequences are DFQATT and SNEGSKA (reference sequence). The V and J ends lost 0 bases and 8 bases respectively, with 16 bases between them. CDR3 size: 14 residues. CDR3 DNA sequence: TGCAGTGCTAGAGATATACAGGGTTATAGCGGCTACACCTTC. The encoded protein is CSARDIQGYSGYTF.

This chain links TRBV5-8 with TRBJ1-1; D gene uncertain. This CDR3 is 14 amino acids long. Germline loops: CDR1 SGHTS, CDR2 YDEGEE. V gave up 6 bases and J gave up 2 bases, with 14 bases separating them. The CDR3 is CASINQALNTEAFF. DNA for the CDR3: TGTGCCAGCATTAATCAGGCCCTAAACACTGAAGCTTTCTTT.

As regards this clonotype: A single base separates this from a much larger clone, so it may be a read error. The CDR3 loop reads CASSFEGLGETQYF. The CDR3 DNA reads TGTGCCAGCAGCTTCGAGGGGCTAGGAGAGACCCAGTACTTC. The gene calls are TRBV11-2 and TRBJ2-5, with D perhaps TRBD1 or TRBD2 (5 bases each). From germline, CDR1 is SGHAT and CDR2 FQNNGV. The CDR3 contains 14 residues. The V end lost 3 bases, the J end lost 4 bases, and 12 bases lay between the germline ends.

The chain's CDR3 is CSASGGGDATNEKLFF. In DNA, the CDR3 is TGCAGTGCTAGTGGGGGGGGTGATGCAACTAATGAAAAACTGTTTTTT. The chain has TRBV20-1 and TRBJ1-4, with a possible D match to TRBD1 (5 bases). The V gene's germline CDR1 is DFQATT and CDR2 SNEGSKA (reference sequence). This CDR3 is built from 16 residues. The V end was cut by 3 bases, the J end by 0 bases, with 14 bases between.

This clonotype appeared once. This could be a read error, since a much larger clone is one nucleotide away. It is likely a read error, because the conserved phenylalanine at the end of the CDR3 is missing. The J gene is TRBJ2-7, the V gene TRBV28; D gene uncertain. The germline V gene encodes CDR1 MDHEN and CDR2 SYDVKM. CDR3 length equals 12 residues. V lost 5 bases and J 2 bases, leaving 7 bases between the germline ends. In DNA form, the CDR3 reads TGTGCCAGCAGTAACGGCCCCTACGAGCAGTACCTC. Translating it yields CASSNGPYEQYL.

This clonotype was seen at least ten times. The genes are TRBV28 and TRBJ2-7, with 8 bases lining up with TRBD1. Germline CDR1 and CDR2: MDHEN and SYDVKM. V gave up 4 bases and J gave up 7 bases; unmatched junction bases: 15. The CDR3 spans 16 residues. CDR3 residues: CASSSPQGAYWVEQYF. CDR3 bases: TGTGCCAGCAGTTCCCCTCAGGGGGCGTACTGGGTGGAGCAGTACTTC.

In its sample, this clonotype was seen many times. The chain is built from TRBV6-1 and TRBJ2-1; no definite D call. Germline values: CDR1 MNHNS, CDR2 SASEGT. V was clipped by 6 bases and J by 4 bases, with 16 bases between them. This CDR3 contains 15 residues. This chain's CDR3 is CASSLSRREYNEQFF. Here the CDR3 DNA reads TGTGCCAGCAGCTTATCTAGGAGAGAATACAATGAGCAGTTCTTC.

The sample holds many counts of this clonotype. V and J are TRBV6-5 and TRBJ2-7, with TRBD2 matching 10 bases. From germline, CDR1 is MNHEY and CDR2 SVGAGI. The CDR3 consists of 18 residues. With V trimmed by 4 bases and J by 0 bases, 12 bases remained unmatched. The CDR3 sequence is CASSSLGLAAFFSYEQYF. The CDR3, as DNA: TGTGCCAGCAGTTCGCTCGGACTAGCGGCCTTTTTCTCCTACGAGCAGTACTTC.

This clonotype was found a few times. The CDR3 carries no conserved terminal phenylalanine or tryptophan, so it likely arises from a read error. The genes are TRBV12-3 or TRBV12-4 and TRBJ2-2; D is ambiguous. The V end lost 1 base, the J end lost 6 bases, and 3 bases lay between the germline ends. The CDR3 has 12 amino acids. The CDR3 spells CASSLVPGELFS. The CDR3 nucleotides read TGTGCCAGCAGTTTAGTGCCCGGGGAGCTGTTTTCT.

In its sample, this clonotype was seen a few times. The V and J genes are TRBV5-1 and TRBJ2-7; TRBD2 might be the D (6 bases). Germline CDR1 reads SGHRS; CDR2 reads YFSETQ. V was shortened by 0 bases and J by 7 bases, with 20 bases between the two germline ends. The CDR3 covers 16 residues. The CDR3 loop reads CASSLAHGGPLGEQYF. CDR3 in DNA: TGCGCCAGCAGCTTGGCTCATGGAGGGCCTCTAGGAGAGCAGTACTTC.

This clonotype occurred many times. This sequence joins TRBV28 and TRBJ1-1; D may be TRBD1 (6 bases). CDR1 and CDR2 from the germline V gene are MDHEN and SYDVKM. The CDR3 sequence is 15 residues long. V lost 3 bases and J 6 bases, leaving 17 bases between the germline ends. The CDR3 region is CASSFRWEGGAEAFF. CDR3 DNA: TGTGCCAGCAGTTTTCGGTGGGAGGGGGGGGCTGAAGCTTTCTTT.

This clonotype was recorded many times. This chain uses TRBV3-1 with TRBJ2-2; D unresolved. Germline CDR1 reads LGHDT; CDR2 reads YNNKEL (reference sequence). The CDR3 runs to 13 residues. Trimming shortened V by 4 bases and J by 6 bases, and 9 bases separated the two germline ends. CDR3 protein: CASSPPSAGELFF. The DNA of the CDR3 is TGTGCCAGCAGCCCCCCTTCGGCCGGGGAGCTGTTTTTT.

A few counts support this clonotype. The chain recombines TRBV20-1 with TRBJ2-5; 11 bases line up with TRBD2. J was trimmed by 2 bases and V by 2 bases; bases with no gene match: 7. Germline lookup yields CDR1 DFQATT and CDR2 SNEGSKA (reference sequence). This CDR3 comprises 16 residues. Here the CDR3 reads CSARPPLAGGQETQYF. CDR3 nucleotides: TGCAGTGCTAGACCACCTTTAGCGGGGGGGCAAGAGACCCAGTACTTC.

This clonotype was detected only a few times. The chain links TRBV7-3 to TRBJ1-1; 12 nucleotides line up with TRBD1. CDR3 size: 17 residues. CDR1 and CDR2 (germline): SGHTA, FQGTGA. V was clipped by 4 bases and J by 2 bases; unmatched bases: 8. CDR3 in DNA: TGTGCCAGCAGCTGGACCGGGACAGGGGGCGGTAACACTGAAGCTTTCTTT. This translates into CASSWTGTGGGNTEAFF.